The T cell receptor (beta chain) described here comes from a study of vaccination and CD4 T cells after COVID-19. Cultured CD4+ T cell DNA underwent sequencing with the Oncomine TCR Beta short-read assay. Investigators obtained genomic DNA by extraction from cultured CD4+ T cells. From the PCR reads, TCRdb called clonotypes with MiXCR, one entry per CDR3 protein. The table shows 8,000 to 10,000 distinct CDR3 sequences, with around two thirds occurring only once. This CDR3 is 16 amino acids long. With V trimmed by 0 bases and J by 4 bases, 8 bases remained unmatched. Germline lookup yields CDR1 SGHKS and CDR2 YYEKEE (reference sequence). Indicated treatment: approximately 11-day PBMC culture with coronavirus spike peptide pools or control peptides (ViraFEST assay). Per well, fewer than 2.5 million PBMCs were cultured in the presence of around 10 IU/ml IL-2 and roughly 10 ug/ml peptide pools. About this clonotype: What it binds is unknown.

This sequence joins TRBV5-5 and TRBJ2-5; 8 nucleotides agree with TRBD2. This receptor was taken from a human donor who had recovered from COVID-19. The source material was CD4+ T cells from blood, cultured in vitro. The CDR3 nucleotides read TGTGCCAGCAGCTTGGATGCCCGGGGGGGTGGAGAGACCCAGTACTTC. It specifies CASSLDARGGGETQYF.